This T cell receptor beta chain derives from a study of T cell changes during pregnancy in multiple sclerosis. Only in-frame clones appear in the TCRdb table, and some are missing; sequencing was by immunoSEQ multiplex PCR. The sample holds under 80,000 clones, 90% to 95% seen once. Germline V gene lookup returns CDR1 SGHNT and CDR2 YENEEA. The V gene lost 3 bases and the J gene lost 2 bases, with 11 bases spanning the gap. The CDR3 spans 15 residues. The receptor was isolated from a female donor with multiple sclerosis, enrolled in a pregnancy study. The source was peripheral blood, collected in the third trimester of pregnancy. The genes are TRBV11-3 and TRBJ2-1; D perhaps matches TRBD2 (6 bases). The CDR3 region has the DNA TGTGCCAGCAGCTTGCGGGACCTACCCTACAATGAGCAGTTCTTC. Its translation is CASSLRDLPYNEQFF. Based on the CDR3 plus reference TRBV11-3 and TRBJ2-1, the full variable domain is EAGVVQSPRYKIIEKKQPVAFWCNPISGHNTLYWYLQNLGQGPELLIRYENEEAVDDSQLPKDRFSAERLKGVDSTLKIQPAELGDSAVYLCASSLRDLPYNEQFFGPGTRLTVL.